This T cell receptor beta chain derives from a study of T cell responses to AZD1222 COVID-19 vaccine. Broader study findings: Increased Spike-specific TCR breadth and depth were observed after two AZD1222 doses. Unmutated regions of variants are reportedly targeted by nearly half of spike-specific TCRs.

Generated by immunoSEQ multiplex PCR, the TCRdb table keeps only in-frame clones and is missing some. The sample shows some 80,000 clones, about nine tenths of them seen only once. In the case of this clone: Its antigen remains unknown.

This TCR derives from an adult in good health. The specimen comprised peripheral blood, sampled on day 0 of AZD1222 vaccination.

The chain's CDR3 is CASSLEGTLGQPQHF. The DNA of the CDR3 is TGCGCCAGCAGCTTGGAAGGGACCCTGGGTCAGCCCCAGCATTTT. The rearrangement joins TRBV5-1 to TRBJ1-5; the D gene is possibly TRBD1 (5 bases). CDR1 is SGHRS and CDR2 is YFSETQ in the germline V gene. The CDR3 loop spans 15 amino acids. The germline V and J ends were trimmed by 0 bases and 6 bases, with 13 bases remaining between them.